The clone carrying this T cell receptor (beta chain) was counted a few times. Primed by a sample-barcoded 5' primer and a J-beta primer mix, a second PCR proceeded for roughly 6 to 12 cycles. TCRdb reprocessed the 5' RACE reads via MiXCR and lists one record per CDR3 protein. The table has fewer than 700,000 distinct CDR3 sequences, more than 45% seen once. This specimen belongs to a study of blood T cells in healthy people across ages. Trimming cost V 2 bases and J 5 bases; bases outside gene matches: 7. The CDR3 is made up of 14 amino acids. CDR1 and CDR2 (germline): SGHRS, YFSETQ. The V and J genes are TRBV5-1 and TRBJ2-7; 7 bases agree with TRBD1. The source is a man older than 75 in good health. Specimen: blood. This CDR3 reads CASSFRQGGHEQYF. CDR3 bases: TGCGCCAGCAGCTTTAGACAGGGCGGTCACGAGCAGTACTTC.